This TCR beta chain was profiled in a study of T-cell reconstitution after alpha-beta-depleted transplantation in children. This clonotype was observed a few times. The antigen is unknown. The study's findings and limits: Fresh T-cell production supplied most of the T-cell counts and diversity seen one year after transplant. Certain patients had high TCRbeta diversity at day 60, and it came from recipient T cells and thymic progenitors that survived. About two months after transplant, alpha-beta T cells reportedly came from several hundred expanded graft clones.

A library of TCRbeta sequences, prepared with unique molecular identifiers, was generated. TCRdb analysed the PCR reads with MiXCR anew, one entry per CDR3 protein. The sample has about 580,000 distinct CDR3 sequences; over 20% are singletons. This sample comprised PBMCs, obtained before TCRalphabeta/CD19-depleted stem cell transplant. The source of this sequence is a boy less than two years old with Wiskott-Aldrich syndrome, due to receive a stem cell transplant.

The CDR3 spells CSASPPDRRNTEAFF. The CDR3 bases are TGCAGTGCTAGTCCCCCTGACAGGCGGAACACTGAAGCTTTCTTT. The gene calls are TRBV20-1 and TRBJ1-1; D is perhaps TRBD1 (6 bases). The CDR3 has 15 amino acids. The V end lost 3 bases, the J end lost 1 base, and 15 bases lay between the germline ends. Germline CDR1 is DFQATT and CDR2 is SNEGSKA (reference sequence).